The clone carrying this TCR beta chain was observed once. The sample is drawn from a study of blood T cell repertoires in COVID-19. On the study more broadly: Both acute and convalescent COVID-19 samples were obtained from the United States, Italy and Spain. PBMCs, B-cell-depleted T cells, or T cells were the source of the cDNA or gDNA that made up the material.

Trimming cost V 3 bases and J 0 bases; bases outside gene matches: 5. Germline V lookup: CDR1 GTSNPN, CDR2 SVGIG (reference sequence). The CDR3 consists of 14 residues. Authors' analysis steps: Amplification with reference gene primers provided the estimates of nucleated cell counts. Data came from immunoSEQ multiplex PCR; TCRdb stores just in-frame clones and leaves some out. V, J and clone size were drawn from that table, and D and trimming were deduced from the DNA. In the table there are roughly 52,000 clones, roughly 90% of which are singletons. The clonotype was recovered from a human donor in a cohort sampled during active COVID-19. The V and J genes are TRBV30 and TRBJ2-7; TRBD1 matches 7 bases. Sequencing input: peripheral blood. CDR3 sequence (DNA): TGTGCCTGGAGCGGACAGGTCGGCTCCTACGAGCAGTACTTC. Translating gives CAWSGQVGSYEQYF.